This T cell receptor beta chain emerged from a study of T-cell memory formation after mild COVID-19. Across the study: Largely, TCR clusters stayed within a single donor.

Trimming shortened V by 10 bases and J by 2 bases, and 16 bases separated the two germline ends. Germline loops: CDR1 MNHEY, CDR2 SVGEGT. The CDR3 runs 14 residues. TCRdb re-derived calls from the 5' RACE reads in MiXCR, one entry per CDR3 protein. In the table there are approximately 60,000 distinct CDR3 sequences, more than 8% of which are singletons. Whole-study results and caveats: While clones contracting from day 15 to 85 were balanced between CD4 and CD8, later expanders leaned CD4+. Confirmation was lacking for SARS-CoV-2 specificity of second-wave clones that peaked on day 37.

This clonotype was observed a few times. No antigen is known for it. The clonotype was recovered from a young man who had mild COVID-19 (a few samples of this study predate the infection). Cell type and time point are not known. The chain has TRBV6-2 or TRBV6-3 and TRBJ2-3; D uncertain. Sequenced sample: PBMCs or a T cell subset sorted from them (not recorded which). Here the CDR3 DNA reads TGTGCCACTGACCACCGACCGAACACAGATACGCAGTATTTT. Its translation is CATDHRPNTDTQYF.